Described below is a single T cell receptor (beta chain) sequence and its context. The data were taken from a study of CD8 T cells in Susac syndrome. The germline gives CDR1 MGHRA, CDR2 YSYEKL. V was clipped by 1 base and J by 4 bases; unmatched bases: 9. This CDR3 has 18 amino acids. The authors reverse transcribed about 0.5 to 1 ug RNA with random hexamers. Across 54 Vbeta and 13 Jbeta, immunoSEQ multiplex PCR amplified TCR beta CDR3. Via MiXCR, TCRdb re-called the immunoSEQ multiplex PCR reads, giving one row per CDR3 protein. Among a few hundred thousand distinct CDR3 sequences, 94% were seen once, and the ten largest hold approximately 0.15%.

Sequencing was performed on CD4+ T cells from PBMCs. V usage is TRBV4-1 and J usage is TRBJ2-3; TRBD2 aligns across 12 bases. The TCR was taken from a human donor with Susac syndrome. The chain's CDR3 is CASSQAWASGGAPDTQYF. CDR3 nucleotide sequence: TGCGCCAGCAGCCAAGCCTGGGCTAGCGGGGGGGCGCCAGATACGCAGTATTTT.